The sequence of this T cell receptor beta chain was determined in a study of prognosis after radiotherapy for stage I lung cancer. Study context: Among the patients, a few developed distant metastases after radiotherapy at a median of 7 months, and 15 showed no significant progression. Study results and caveats: The study found that unique TCR clone counts fell after stereotactic body radiation therapy, median roughly 10,000 versus 7,000.

It was by two-round multiplex PCR that TCR beta CDR3 was amplified from genomic DNA. During first-round PCR, primers specific to each TRBV and TRBJ gene were used. TCRdb itself ran the multiplex PCR reads through MiXCR, one entry per CDR3 protein. The sample records around 59,000 distinct CDR3 sequences, more than 25% being singletons. This clonotype appeared many times. Its specificity is unknown. Trimming cost V 5 bases and J 3 bases, with 11 bases left between them. CDR3 length equals 15 residues. Germline loops: CDR1 LNHDA, CDR2 SQIVND (reference sequence). This clonotype originated in a donor over 45 with non-small cell lung cancer. Specimen: PBMCs, collected before or after stereotactic body radiation therapy (not recorded which). This chain links TRBV19 with TRBJ2-6; D might be TRBD2 (5 bases). The CDR3 spells CASSVGVGGANVLTF. CDR3 coding DNA: TGTGCCAGTAGTGTCGGGGTAGGTGGGGCCAACGTCCTGACTTTC.